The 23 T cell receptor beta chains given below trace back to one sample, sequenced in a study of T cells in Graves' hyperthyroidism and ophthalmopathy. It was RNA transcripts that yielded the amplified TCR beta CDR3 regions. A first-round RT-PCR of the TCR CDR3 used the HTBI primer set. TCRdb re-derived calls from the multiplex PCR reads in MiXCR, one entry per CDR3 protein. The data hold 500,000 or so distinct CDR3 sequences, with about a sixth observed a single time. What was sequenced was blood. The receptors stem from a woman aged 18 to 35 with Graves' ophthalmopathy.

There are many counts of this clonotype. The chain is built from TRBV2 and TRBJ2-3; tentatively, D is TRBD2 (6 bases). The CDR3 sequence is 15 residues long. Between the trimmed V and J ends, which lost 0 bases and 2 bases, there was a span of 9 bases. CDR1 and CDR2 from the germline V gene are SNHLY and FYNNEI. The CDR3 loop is CASSEAGGFTDTQYF. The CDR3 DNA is TGTGCCAGCAGTGAAGCGGGGGGTTTCACAGATACGCAGTATTTT.

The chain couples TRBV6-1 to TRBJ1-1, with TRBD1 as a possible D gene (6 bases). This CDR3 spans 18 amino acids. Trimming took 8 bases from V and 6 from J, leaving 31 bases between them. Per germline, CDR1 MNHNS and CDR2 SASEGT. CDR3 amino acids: CASGGRTVGRRFWSEAFF. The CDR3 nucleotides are TGTGCCAGCGGCGGAAGGACAGTCGGACGAAGGTTCTGGTCTGAAGCTTTCTTT.

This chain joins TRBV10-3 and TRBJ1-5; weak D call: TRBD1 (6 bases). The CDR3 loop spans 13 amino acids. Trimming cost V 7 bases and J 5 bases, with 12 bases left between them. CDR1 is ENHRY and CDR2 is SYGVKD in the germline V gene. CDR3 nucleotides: TGTGCCATCAAGGACAGCCGGCATCAGCCCCAGCATTTT. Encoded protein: CAIKDSRHQPQHF.

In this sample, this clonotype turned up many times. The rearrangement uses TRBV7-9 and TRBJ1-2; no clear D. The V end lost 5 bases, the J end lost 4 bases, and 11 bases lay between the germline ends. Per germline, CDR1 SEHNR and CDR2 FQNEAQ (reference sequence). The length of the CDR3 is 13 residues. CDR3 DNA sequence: TGTGCCAGCAGCCCTGGCGGTCTCTATGGCTACACCTTC. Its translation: CASSPGGLYGYTF.

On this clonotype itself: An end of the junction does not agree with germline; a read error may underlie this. Written as DNA, the CDR3 is TGTGCCAGCAGCCCACGGGAGAACACTGAAGCTTCCTTT. It codes for CASSPRENTEASF. The chain combines TRBV27 with TRBJ1-1; unclear D gene. The CDR3 runs 13 residues. Germline V CDR1 and CDR2: MNHEY, SMNVEV (reference sequence).

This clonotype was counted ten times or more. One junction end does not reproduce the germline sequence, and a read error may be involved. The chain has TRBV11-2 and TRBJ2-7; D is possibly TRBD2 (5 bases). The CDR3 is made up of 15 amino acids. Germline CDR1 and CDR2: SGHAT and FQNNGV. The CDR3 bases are TGTGTCAGCAGCTTAGATCCCCTAGCCCGCTACGAGCAGTACTTC. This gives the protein CVSSLDPLARYEQYF.

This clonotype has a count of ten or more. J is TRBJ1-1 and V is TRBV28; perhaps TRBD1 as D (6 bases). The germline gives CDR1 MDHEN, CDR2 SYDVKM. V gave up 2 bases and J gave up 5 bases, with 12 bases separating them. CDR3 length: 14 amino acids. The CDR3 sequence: CASSLPRGGTEAFF. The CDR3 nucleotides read TGTGCCAGCAGTTTACCCAGGGGCGGAACTGAAGCTTTCTTT.

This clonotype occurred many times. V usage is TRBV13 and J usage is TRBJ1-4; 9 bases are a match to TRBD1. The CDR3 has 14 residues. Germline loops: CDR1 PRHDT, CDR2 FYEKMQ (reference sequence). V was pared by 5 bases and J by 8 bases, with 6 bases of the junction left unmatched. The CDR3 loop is CASSLTGGEEKLFF. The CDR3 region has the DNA TGTGCCAGCAGCCTAACAGGGGGCGAAGAAAAACTGTTTTTT.

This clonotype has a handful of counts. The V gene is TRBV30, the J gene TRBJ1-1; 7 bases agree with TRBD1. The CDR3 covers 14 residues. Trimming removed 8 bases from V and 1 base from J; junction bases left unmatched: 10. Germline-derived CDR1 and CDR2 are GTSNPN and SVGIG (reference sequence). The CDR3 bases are TGTGCCGGTTCTACCGGGACAGAGAACACTGAAGCTTTCTTT. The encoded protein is CAGSTGTENTEAFF.

For the CDR3, the DNA is TGCGCCAGCAGCCTCCAGGACCAGAACACTGAAGCTTTCTTT. Translating gives CASSLQDQNTEAFF. The J gene is TRBJ1-1, the V gene TRBV5-1; D ambiguous. The CDR3 covers 14 residues. CDR1 is SGHRS, CDR2 YFSETQ, per germline. V was cut by 4 bases and J by 1 base, with 11 bases left in between.

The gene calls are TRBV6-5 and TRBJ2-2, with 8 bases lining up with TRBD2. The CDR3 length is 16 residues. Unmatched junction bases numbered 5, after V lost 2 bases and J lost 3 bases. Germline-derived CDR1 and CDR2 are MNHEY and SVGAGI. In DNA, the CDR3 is TGTGCCAGCAGTTACGGGACTAGTGCCGACACCGGGGAGCTGTTTTTT. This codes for CASSYGTSADTGELFF.

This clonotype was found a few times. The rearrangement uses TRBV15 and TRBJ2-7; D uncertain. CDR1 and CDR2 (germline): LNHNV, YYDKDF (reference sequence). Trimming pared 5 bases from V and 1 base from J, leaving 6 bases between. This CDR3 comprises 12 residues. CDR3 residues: CATSAGSYEQYF. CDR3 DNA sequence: TGTGCCACCAGCGCCGGGTCCTACGAGCAGTACTTC.

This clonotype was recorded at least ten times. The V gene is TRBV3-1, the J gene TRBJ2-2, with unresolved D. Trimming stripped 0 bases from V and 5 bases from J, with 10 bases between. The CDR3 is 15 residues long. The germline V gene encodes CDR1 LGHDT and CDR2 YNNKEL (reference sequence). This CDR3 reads CASSQDNSRTGELFF. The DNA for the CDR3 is TGTGCCAGCAGCCAAGATAACAGCAGAACCGGGGAGCTGTTTTTT.

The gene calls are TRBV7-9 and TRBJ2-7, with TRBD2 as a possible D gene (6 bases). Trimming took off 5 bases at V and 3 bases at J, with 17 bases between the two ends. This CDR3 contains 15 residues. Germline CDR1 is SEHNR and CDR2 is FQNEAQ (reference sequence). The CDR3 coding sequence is TGTGCCAGCAGCCGCGTGGGACCAGCGGGCTACGAGCAGTACTTC. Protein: CASSRVGPAGYEQYF.

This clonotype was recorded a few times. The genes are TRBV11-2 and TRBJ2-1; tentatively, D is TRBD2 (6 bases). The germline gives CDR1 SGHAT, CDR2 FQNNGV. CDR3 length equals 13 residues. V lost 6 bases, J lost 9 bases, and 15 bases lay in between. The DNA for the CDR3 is TGTGCCAGCAGGGGAGGCGGGCTAATTGAGCAGTTCTTC. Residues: CASRGGGLIEQFF.

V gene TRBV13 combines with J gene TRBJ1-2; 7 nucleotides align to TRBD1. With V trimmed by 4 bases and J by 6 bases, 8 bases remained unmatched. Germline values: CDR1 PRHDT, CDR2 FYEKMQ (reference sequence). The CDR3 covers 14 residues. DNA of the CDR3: TGTGCCAGCAGCTCCGGCAGGGGGATTGATGGCTACACCTTC. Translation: CASSSGRGIDGYTF.

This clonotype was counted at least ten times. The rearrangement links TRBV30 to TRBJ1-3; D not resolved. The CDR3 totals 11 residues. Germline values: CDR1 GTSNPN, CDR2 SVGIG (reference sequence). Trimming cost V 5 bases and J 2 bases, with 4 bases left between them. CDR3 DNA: TGTGCCTGGGGGACTGGAAACACCATATATTTT. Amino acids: CAWGTGNTIYF.

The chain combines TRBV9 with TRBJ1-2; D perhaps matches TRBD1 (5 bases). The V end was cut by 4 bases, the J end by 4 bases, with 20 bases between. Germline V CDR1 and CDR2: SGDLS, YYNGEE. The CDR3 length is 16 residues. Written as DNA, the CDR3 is TGTGCCAGCAGCCCCACTCATGGAAGGGGCTCCTATGGCTACACCTTC. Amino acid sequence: CASSPTHGRGSYGYTF. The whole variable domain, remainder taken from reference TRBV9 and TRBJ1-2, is DSGVTQTPKHLITATGQRVTLRCSPRSGDLSVYWYQQSLDQGLQFLIQYYNGEERAKGNILERFSAQQFPDLHSELNLSSLELGDSALYFCASSPTHGRGSYGYTFGSGTRLTVV.

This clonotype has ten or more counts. CDR3 bases: TGCAGTGCCACCCCCGAAGGAGCACAGCAGTACTTC. It is translated as CSATPEGAQQYF. This chain links TRBV20-1 with TRBJ2-7; unclear D gene. The CDR3 contains 12 residues. The germline V gene has CDR1 DFQATT and CDR2 SNEGSKA (reference sequence). V shed 6 bases and J shed 8 bases, with 17 bases lying between them.

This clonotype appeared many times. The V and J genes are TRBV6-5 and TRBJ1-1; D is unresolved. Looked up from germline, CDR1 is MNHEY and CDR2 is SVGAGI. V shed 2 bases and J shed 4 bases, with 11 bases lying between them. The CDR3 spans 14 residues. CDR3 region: CASSYPTRSTEAFF. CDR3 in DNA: TGTGCCAGCAGTTACCCCACCCGGAGCACTGAAGCTTTCTTT.

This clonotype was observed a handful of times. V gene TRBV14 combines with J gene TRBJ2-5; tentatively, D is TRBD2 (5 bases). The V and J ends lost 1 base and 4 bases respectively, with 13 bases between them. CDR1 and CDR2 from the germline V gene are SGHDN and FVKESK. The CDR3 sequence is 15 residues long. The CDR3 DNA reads TGTGCCAGCAGCCAAGGCGGGTCCAGTCTAGAGACCCAGTACTTC. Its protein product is CASSQGGSSLETQYF.

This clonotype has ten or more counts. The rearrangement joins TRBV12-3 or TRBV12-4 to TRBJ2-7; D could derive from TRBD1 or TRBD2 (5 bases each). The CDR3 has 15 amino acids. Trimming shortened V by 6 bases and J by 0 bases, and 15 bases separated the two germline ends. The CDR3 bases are TGTGCCAGCAGCCTTGGGGCAGGGAGCTCCTACGAGCAGTACTTC. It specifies CASSLGAGSSYEQYF.

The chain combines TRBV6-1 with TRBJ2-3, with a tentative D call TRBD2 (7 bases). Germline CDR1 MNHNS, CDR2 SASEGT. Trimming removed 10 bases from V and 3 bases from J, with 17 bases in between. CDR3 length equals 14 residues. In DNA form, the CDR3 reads TGTGCCACCTATCAGGGGCGGGGGACAGATACGCAGTATTTT. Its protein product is CATYQGRGTDTQYF.